These T cell receptor beta chains were read from a single sample in a study of blood T cell repertoires in COVID-19. Sequencing used immunoSEQ multiplex PCR; TCRdb keeps in-frame clones, though not all of them. The profile shows some 390,000 clones, about 89% of them singletons. Specimen: peripheral blood. The receptors derive from a woman aged 60 to 75 with COVID-19, enrolled during active disease. CDR3s include the opening cysteine and the closing phenylalanine or tryptophan.

j_call v_call cdr3_aa
TRBJ1-1 TRBV7-3 CASSTGKAYEAFF
TRBJ2-3 TRBV6-4 CASSLTGIGTTDTQYF
TRBJ1-5 TRBV15 CATSMQGPGQPQHF
TRBJ2-7 TRBV6-5 CASSLAGGREQYF
TRBJ1-1 TRBV6-1 CASSELSLAFF
TRBJ1-4 TRBV5-4 CASSSDTSTNEKLFF
TRBJ1-5 TRBV19 CASRWAGVINQPQHF
TRBJ1-3 TRBV15 CATSSPGLPSSGNTIYF
TRBJ1-4 TRBV6-5 CASSTGQGKLFF
TRBJ1-1 TRBV18 CASSPQGRGTEAFF
TRBJ2-1 TRBV7-9 CASSLVSGSLYNEQFF
TRBJ1-2 TRBV28 CASSSPLPGGGGYTF
TRBJ1-1 TRBV3-1/TRBV3-2 CASSPDLGKNTEAFF
TRBJ1-4 TRBV28 CASSPPPTGNNEKLFF
TRBJ1-1 TRBV6-5 CASSYLGQANTEAFF
TRBJ2-2 TRBV4-2 CASSQVAGRQTGELFF
TRBJ2-7 TRBV27 CASSLKTSGGTYEQYF
TRBJ2-7 TRBV2 CASRTGTHVFEQYF
TRBJ2-7 TRBV2 CASTQRTESYEQYF
TRBJ2-7 TRBV6-5 CASSGTVRAEQYF
TRBJ2-3 TRBV7-9 CASSFEGLASDTQYF
TRBJ2-7 TRBV19 CASSMGQGRGEQYF
TRBJ1-4 TRBV6-1 CASSETGNEKLFF
TRBJ2-1 TRBV7-3 CASSLNYGAYNEQFF
TRBJ1-6 TRBV28 CASSPAGLPLIRSTTNSPLHF
TRBJ2-5 TRBV14 CASSQEAFGGARETQYF
TRBJ2-3 TRBV6-2/TRBV6-3 CASSYSPGLAGSTDTQYF
TRBJ2-3 TRBV7-9 CASSFGRGTTSTDTQYF
TRBJ1-5 TRBV15 CATSRGTGKGNQPQHF
TRBJ1-3 TRBV28 CASSSPTGISGNTIYF
TRBJ2-7 TRBV6-4 CASSEVAGGRSEQYF
TRBJ1-1 TRBV6-4 CASSDGKGADTEAFF
TRBJ2-7 TRBV5-1 CASSLAILDTYEQYF
TRBJ2-3 TRBV5-1 CASSLPGENADTQYF
TRBJ2-5 TRBV5-4 CASSLRGETQYF
TRBJ1-1 TRBV20-1 CSASLVDTEAFF
TRBJ2-1 TRBV7-9 CASSPHLQGDYNEQFF
TRBJ2-2 TRBV24-1 CATREGRELFF
TRBJ2-5 TRBV24-1 CATSAPSGGVQTQYF
TRBJ2-1 TRBV5-1 CASSLERGVHNEQFF
TRBJ1-1 TRBV29-1 CSVVRGQGNTEAFF
TRBJ2-7 TRBV7-6 CASSVSLAGGLYEQYF
TRBJ1-4 TRBV6-1 CASSEKNRNEKLFF
TRBJ2-7 TRBV5-1 CASSFGVSSYEQYF
TRBJ1-1 TRBV5-1 CASSLITGNTEAFF